This T cell receptor beta chain was profiled in a study of blood T cell repertoires in COVID-19. Study-level background: Acute-phase and convalescent COVID-19 samples originated in the United States, Italy and Spain. Sources were T cells, B-cell-depleted T cells, or PBMCs; the material itself was cDNA or gDNA.

Study processing details: Amplification with reference gene primers provided the estimates of nucleated cell counts. The method was immunoSEQ multiplex PCR; TCRdb's version includes in-frame clones alone and lacks a portion of them. That table supplies the V and J calls and clone size; D and trimming were determined from the DNA. The sample yields about 280,000 clones, roughly 88% seen once. The germline gives CDR1 SEHNR, CDR2 FQNEAQ (reference sequence). This CDR3 comprises 15 residues. V trimming: 5 bases; J trimming: 3 bases; junction bases outside the gene matches: 9. The TCR sequence derives from a man aged 18 to 35 with active or convalescent COVID-19. Sequencing was performed on peripheral blood. The chain couples TRBV7-9 to TRBJ2-7; 8 bases fit TRBD1. The CDR3 region is CASSKPGQAYYEQYF. The CDR3 bases are TGTGCCAGCAGCAAACCGGGACAGGCCTACTACGAGCAGTACTTC.